This TCR beta chain came from a study of blood T cell repertoires in COVID-19. Study summary: Sites in the United States, Italy and Spain provided acute and convalescent COVID-19 samples. PBMCs, B-cell-depleted T cells, or T cells provided the cDNA or gDNA that made up the material.

Sequencing used immunoSEQ multiplex PCR; TCRdb keeps in-frame clones, though not all of them. This table holds some 150,000 clones, 81% found once. A note on this clone: Other DNA sequences in the same sample also yield this CDR3.

Trimming stripped 4 bases from V and 0 bases from J, with 13 bases between. Germline values: CDR1 SGHRS, CDR2 YFSETQ. The CDR3 is 15 residues long. The V gene is TRBV5-1, the J gene TRBJ1-1; D is perhaps TRBD1 (5 bases). The receptor was isolated from a woman aged 55 to 70 with active or convalescent COVID-19. The specimen was peripheral blood. The CDR3 DNA sequence: TGCGCCAGCAGCCCTGGCCAGGGTATGAACACTGAAGCTTTCTTT. It is translated as CASSPGQGMNTEAFF.